The clone carrying this T cell receptor (beta chain) was observed a few times. PCR involved 60 Vbeta and 13 Jbeta primers. This table comes from immunoSEQ multiplex PCR, and its TCRdb copy is limited to in-frame clones, with some not included. The sample lists more than 75,000 clones, more than 75% occurring once. These data come from a study of cytomegalovirus exposure and HLA in healthy donors. J gave up 2 bases and V 4 bases, and 5 bases lay outside the gene matches. Germline V CDR1 and CDR2: SGHDT, YYEEEE. The CDR3 consists of 14 residues. The chain is built from TRBV5-6 and TRBJ2-5; 7 positions agree with TRBD2. The source is a woman in her forties in good health and CMV-seronegative. The specimen sequenced was PBMCs. DNA for the CDR3: TGTGCCAGCAGCAACAGCGGGGTTCAAGAGACCCAGTACTTC. Its translation: CASSNSGVQETQYF.